Judged by abundance, the clone carrying this T cell receptor (beta chain) is medium-sized. The sample originates from a study of neurological immune-mediated disorders. Via MiXCR, TCRdb re-called the 5' RACE reads, giving one row per CDR3 protein. The data contain around 16,000 distinct CDR3 sequences, 20% to 25% of them seen just once; the ten biggest clones take up under 30%. This TCR derives from a man aged 45-60 years in good health. Sequencing input: PBMCs.

CDR3 nucleotide sequence: TGTGCCAGCAGCCAAGTCTCCGGGGAGCTGTTTTTT. As protein: CASSQVSGELFF. This chain connects TRBV14 to TRBJ2-2, with D unclear. This CDR3 is 12 amino acids long. CDR1 and CDR2 from the germline V gene are SGHDN and FVKESK. Trimming took off 1 base at V and 6 bases at J, with 3 bases between the two ends.